This T cell receptor beta chain is from a study of T cell repertoires in cytomegalovirus infection. TCRdb re-called the reads through MiXCR, storing one row per CDR3 protein. Among some 920,000 distinct CDR3 sequences, under 40% were seen once, and the ten largest hold about an eighth. Study-level points and caveats: Pooled public TCR beta family frequency picked out CMV carriers with the relevant HLA.

As to this clonotype: Its antigen remains unknown.

This TCR came from a human donor in good health (CMV status not recorded). Some clones in this sample may be carry-over from other donors' samples. The sample consisted of cultured CD8+ T cells from PBMCs, taken from culture after CMV antigen stimulation.

The CDR3 DNA reads as TGTGCTAGTGGAAGCGGAGCTTTGGGAGAGACCCAGTACTTC. Its protein product is CASGSGALGETQYF. The chain combines TRBV12-5 with TRBJ2-5; tentatively, D is TRBD2 (5 bases). Looked up from germline, CDR1 is LGHNT and CDR2 is FRNRAP. The CDR3 covers 14 residues. Trimming shortened V by 6 bases and J by 4 bases, and 15 bases separated the two germline ends.